The 27 T cell receptor beta chains below all came from one sample that was sequenced in a study of STAT5B mutations in CD4+ large granular lymphocyte leukemia. The method was immunoSEQ multiplex PCR; TCRdb's version includes in-frame clones alone and lacks a portion of them. The sample consists of roughly 40,000 clones, roughly four fifths of them appearing once. The sample comprised CD4+ T cells from blood buffy coats. These receptors were obtained from a human donor in good health.

The V gene is TRBV19, the J gene TRBJ2-4; possible D gene TRBD2, 6 bases. The V end was cut by 5 bases, the J end by 0 bases, with 14 bases between. CDR1 LNHDA and CDR2 SQIVND come from the germline V gene (reference sequence). This CDR3 has 16 residues. The CDR3 loop is CASSDVAVLAKNIQYF. DNA of the CDR3: TGTGCCAGTAGTGACGTAGCGGTCCTAGCCAAAAACATTCAGTACTTC. The whole variable domain, remainder taken from reference TRBV19 and TRBJ2-4, is DGGITQSPKYLFRKEGQNVTLSCEQNLNHDAMYWYRQDPGQGLRLIYYSQIVNDFQKGDIAEGYSVSREKKESFPLTVTSAQKNPTAFYLCASSDVAVLAKNIQYFGAGTRLSVL.

This sequence joins TRBV19 and TRBJ2-2; D is perhaps TRBD1 (5 bases). The CDR3 has 14 amino acids. Trimming took 5 bases from V and 5 from J, leaving 12 bases between them. From germline, CDR1 is LNHDA and CDR2 SQIVND (reference sequence). CDR3 in amino acids: CASSPDSYTGELFF. The DNA for the CDR3 is TGTGCCAGTAGTCCTGACAGCTATACCGGGGAGCTGTTTTTT.

The V call is TRBV7-2, the J call TRBJ2-3, with 8 bases lining up with TRBD2. The V segment lost 5 bases and the J segment 11 bases; nucleotides outside the gene matches: 18. The CDR3 has 16 residues. CDR1 and CDR2 (germline): SGHTA, FQGNSA. The CDR3 here is CASSPSSGTRVLGQYF. The DNA for the CDR3 is TGTGCCAGCAGCCCCTCTTCCGGGACTAGGGTGTTAGGGCAGTATTTT.

The gene calls are TRBV27 and TRBJ1-4; perhaps TRBD1 as D (6 bases). This CDR3 is 18 amino acids long. Looked up from germline, CDR1 is MNHEY and CDR2 is SMNVEV (reference sequence). V was trimmed by 4 bases and J by 3 bases, leaving 21 bases between them. The CDR3 coding sequence is TGTGCCAGCAGTTCCTCCGGGACAAGGGAGCTAGCTAATGAAAAACTGTTTTTT. Its translation: CASSSSGTRELANEKLFF.

The chain has TRBV5-4 and TRBJ2-5; 11 nucleotides agree with TRBD1. The end of the DNA is better explained by TRBJ2-7, so the J call may be wrong. The CDR3 totals 16 residues. Germline V CDR1 and CDR2: SGHNT, YYREEE (reference sequence). CDR3 DNA: TGTGCCAGCAGCCCGGGGGGAGGACAGGGGGCTTACGAGCAGTACTTC. Translating gives CASSPGGGQGAYEQYF.

The CDR3 DNA sequence: TGTGCCAGCAGCTTTAGACAGGGGGTCTACTTATACTCTGGGGCCAACGTCCTGACTTTC. This gives the protein CASSFRQGVYLYSGANVLTF. The chain links TRBV7-3 to TRBJ2-6; 9 bases align to TRBD1. The V and J ends lost 3 bases and 0 bases, in that order; junction bases with no gene match: 12. Per germline, CDR1 SGHTA and CDR2 FQGTGA. CDR3 length equals 20 residues. Based on the CDR3 plus reference TRBV7-3 and TRBJ2-6, the full variable domain is GAGVSQTPSNKVTEKGKYVELRCDPISGHTALYWYRQSLGQGPEFLIYFQGTGAADDSGLPNDRFFAVRPEGSVSTLKIQRTERGDSAVYLCASSFRQGVYLYSGANVLTFGAGSRLTVL.

This clone has only a few counts. This sequence joins TRBV7-3 and TRBJ2-7; perhaps TRBD2 as D (6 bases). There are 15 residues in the CDR3. V lost 0 bases and J 2 bases, leaving 11 bases between the germline ends. The germline V gene encodes CDR1 SGHTA and CDR2 FQGTGA. The CDR3 bases are TGTGCCAGCAGCTTAACTAGCGGTTTAACCTACGAGCAGTACTTC. It yields the protein CASSLTSGLTYEQYF.

This chain uses TRBV4-3 with TRBJ2-7; D gene uncertain. V lost 2 bases to trimming and J lost 0 bases, with 14 bases between them. The CDR3 has 16 amino acids. The germline V gene encodes CDR1 LGHNA and CDR2 YSLEER. The CDR3 nucleotides read TGCGCCAGCAGCCAACACCAGGCAGCCGACTCCTACGAGCAGTACTTC. It encodes CASSQHQAADSYEQYF.

The chain joins TRBV4-3 to TRBJ1-3; no reliable D call. CDR3 length: 15 residues. Germline CDR1 LGHNA, CDR2 YSLEER. The V end was cut by 1 base, the J end by 4 bases, with 11 bases between. The DNA of the CDR3 is TGCGCCAGCAGCCAAGGGGTCCCTCCGGGAAACACCATATATTTT. It is translated as CASSQGVPPGNTIYF.

On this clone itself: A junction end diverges from the germline sequence, so it may reflect a read error. The rearrangement joins TRBV5-8 to TRBJ2-3; D is undetermined. The germline V gene encodes CDR1 SGHTS and CDR2 YDEGEE. The CDR3 covers 13 residues. CDR3 DNA: TGTGCCAGCAGCTTGGCCAGCACGGATACGCAGTATTTT. Its protein is CASSLASTDTQYF.

A few counts support this clone. The chain joins TRBV11-3 to TRBJ2-2, with unresolved D. This CDR3 contains 15 residues. CDR1 is SGHNT, CDR2 YENEEA, per germline. The V gene lost 4 bases and the J gene lost 5 bases, with 14 bases spanning the gap. CDR3 region: CASSSFERSTGELFF. The CDR3 region has the DNA TGTGCCAGCAGCTCCTTTGAGAGATCTACCGGGGAGCTGTTTTTT. The entire variable domain, with the rest obtained from reference TRBV11-3 and TRBJ2-2, is as follows: EAGVVQSPRYKIIEKKQPVAFWCNPISGHNTLYWYLQNLGQGPELLIRYENEEAVDDSQLPKDRFSAERLKGVDSTLKIQPAELGDSAVYLCASSSFERSTGELFFGEGSRLTVL.

The chain carries TRBV7-9 and TRBJ2-5; no clear D gene. CDR1 is SEHNR, CDR2 FQNEAQ, per germline (reference sequence). The germline V and J ends were trimmed by 0 bases and 2 bases, with 1 base remaining between them. There are 12 residues in the CDR3. The CDR3 loop reads CASSLAQETQYF. The CDR3 nucleotides are TGTGCCAGCAGCTTAGCGCAAGAGACCCAGTACTTC.

The V gene is TRBV28, the J gene TRBJ2-5, with D unclear. With 8 bases removed from V and 1 base from J, the gap between germline ends came to 8 bases. This CDR3 comprises 12 residues. In germline, CDR1 is MDHEN, CDR2 SYDVKM. The CDR3 DNA follows: TGTGCCAGCGGAAGGAGCCAAGAGACCCAGTACTTC. This encodes CASGRSQETQYF.

This clone came up once. The rearrangement uses TRBV2 and TRBJ2-5, with 7 bases that match TRBD1. The germline CDR1 and CDR2 sequences are SNHLY and FYNNEI. V was pared by 5 bases and J by 2 bases, with 5 bases of the junction left unmatched. The CDR3 runs 14 residues. The CDR3, as DNA: TGTGCCAGCAGTCGGGGACAGTCTCAAGAGACCCAGTACTTC. It encodes CASSRGQSQETQYF.

For the CDR3, the DNA is TGTGCCAGCAGCTTGGGAAGGTATGGCTACACCTTC. Protein: CASSLGRYGYTF. The V call is TRBV5-6, the J call TRBJ1-2; no clear D. V was shortened by 0 bases and J by 5 bases, with 5 bases between the two germline ends. There are 12 residues in the CDR3. The V gene's germline CDR1 is SGHDT and CDR2 YYEEEE.

This clone was seen only a few times. The chain couples TRBV28 to TRBJ2-4; weak D call: TRBD1 (6 bases). V dropped 6 bases and J dropped 0 bases, with 15 bases sitting between them. The germline gives CDR1 MDHEN, CDR2 SYDVKM. The CDR3 consists of 16 residues. The CDR3 sequence is CASSRDRSLAKNIQYF. CDR3 nucleotide sequence: TGTGCCAGCAGCCGAGACAGGTCCTTAGCCAAAAACATTCAGTACTTC.

The genes are TRBV7-3 and TRBJ2-2; a possible D gene is TRBD2 (6 bases). CDR1 and CDR2 (germline): SGHTA, FQGTGA. The CDR3 has 15 residues. Trimming pared 1 base from V and 4 bases from J, leaving 10 bases between. The CDR3 DNA follows: TGTGCCAGCAGCTTAAATGCGGGGAGCACCGGGGAGCTGTTTTTT. As protein: CASSLNAGSTGELFF.

This chain joins TRBV11-2 and TRBJ2-2; 9 bases match TRBD1. Per germline, CDR1 SGHAT and CDR2 FQNNGV. Trimming at V came to 1 base and at J to 7 bases, leaving 4 bases not matched to a gene. The CDR3 extends over 15 amino acids. CDR3 DNA sequence: TGTGCCAGCAGCTTAGGGGACAGGGCGAACGGGGAGCTGTTTTTT. Protein sequence: CASSLGDRANGELFF.

This clone was counted between two and nine times. The V call is TRBV7-9, the J call TRBJ1-5, with unresolved D. The germline V and J ends were trimmed by 1 base and 10 bases, with 17 bases remaining between them. The germline gives CDR1 SEHNR, CDR2 FQNEAQ (reference sequence). CDR3 length equals 15 residues. CDR3 loop: CASSLGKGLAGPQHF. The CDR3 DNA is TGTGCCAGCAGCTTAGGAAAGGGCTTAGCAGGACCCCAGCATTTT. The whole variable domain, remainder taken from reference TRBV7-9 and TRBJ1-5, is DTGVSQNPRHKITKRGQNVTFRCDPISEHNRLYWYRQTLGQGPEFLTYFQNEAQLEKSRLLSDRFSAERPKGSFSTLEIQRTEQGDSAMYLCASSLGKGLAGPQHFGDGTRLSIL.

The chain combines TRBV18 with TRBJ1-2; 7 nucleotides match TRBD1. The CDR3 is 13 amino acids. CDR1 KGHSH and CDR2 LQKENI come from the germline V gene. The ends lost 4 bases at V and 6 bases at J; junction bases unmatched: 5. The CDR3 sequence is CASSLRQGDGYTF. DNA of the CDR3: TGTGCCAGCTCACTACGACAGGGAGATGGCTACACCTTC.

V gene TRBV28 combines with J gene TRBJ1-2; the match to TRBD1 covers 10 bases. The germline gives CDR1 MDHEN, CDR2 SYDVKM. The CDR3 contains 18 residues. J lost 4 bases, V lost 6 bases, and 17 bases had no gene match. CDR3 nucleotides: TGTGCCAGCAGACCCGGGTCGGGACAGGGGACCTTCTTCTATGGCTACACCTTC. Translation gives CASRPGSGQGTFFYGYTF.

This clone was detected only once. This chain uses TRBV30 with TRBJ2-7; D gene uncertain. The germline gives CDR1 GTSNPN, CDR2 SVGIG (reference sequence). The V end lost 2 bases, the J end lost 7 bases, and 18 bases lay between the germline ends. This CDR3 has 14 residues. This CDR3 reads CAWSFYGATGEQYF. The CDR3 bases are TGTGCCTGGAGTTTTTACGGAGCAACCGGAGAGCAGTACTTC.

The chain combines TRBV27 with TRBJ1-3; 7 bases map to TRBD1. The germline gives CDR1 MNHEY, CDR2 SMNVEV (reference sequence). Trimming at V came to 3 bases and at J to 0 bases, leaving 11 bases not matched to a gene. This CDR3 has 18 amino acids. The CDR3 region has the DNA TGTGCCAGCAGTTTGGACTTGGGACAGCCCGACTCTGGAAACACCATATATTTT. Amino acids: CASSLDLGQPDSGNTIYF.

The J gene is TRBJ2-5, the V gene TRBV4-2; no firm D call. TRBJ2-7 explains the end of the DNA better; the J call may be wrong. CDR3 length equals 15 residues. Germline CDR1 LGHNA, CDR2 YNFKEQ. The CDR3 loop is CASSQGGSTVYEQYF. For the CDR3, the DNA is TGTGCCAGCAGCCAAGGGGGTAGCACCGTCTACGAGCAGTACTTC.

V usage is TRBV29-1 and J usage is TRBJ2-7, with TRBD1 as a possible D gene (6 bases). The CDR3 sequence is 13 residues long. Germline CDR1 and CDR2: SQVTM and ANQGSEA. The V end was cut by 6 bases, the J end by 3 bases, with 15 bases between. The CDR3 coding sequence is TGCAGCGTACGGACAGAAAATAGCTACGAGCAGTACTTC. This codes for CSVRTENSYEQYF.

V is TRBV7-8 and J is TRBJ2-3; TRBD2 is a possible D gene (6 bases). Trimming stripped 5 bases from V and 2 bases from J, with 11 bases between. CDR3 length: 14 residues. Germline-derived CDR1 and CDR2 are SGHVS and FQNEAQ. The CDR3 region has the DNA TGTGCCAGCAGCCGAGCGGGCCACACAGATACGCAGTATTTT. Translated: CASSRAGHTDTQYF.

The chain uses TRBV9 and TRBJ2-3; a weak D match, TRBD2 (6 bases). V was clipped by 4 bases and J by 2 bases, with 11 bases between them. Germline CDR1 is SGDLS and CDR2 is YYNGEE. The length of the CDR3 is 14 residues. The chain's CDR3 is CASSSQRVTDTQYF. CDR3 DNA: TGTGCCAGCAGCTCCCAGCGGGTCACAGATACGCAGTATTTT.